This TCR beta chain derives from a study of T cell responses to AZD1222 COVID-19 vaccine. This clone was detected only once. The table came from immunoSEQ multiplex PCR; TCRdb's copy has only in-frame clones and leaves some out. The data show 72,000 or so clones, with around 90% seen just once and roughly a quarter held by the top ten. The CDR3 has 12 residues. The germline gives CDR1 SNHLY, CDR2 FYNNEI. Trimming took 5 bases from V and 0 from J, leaving 5 bases between them. The sample was peripheral blood, taken on day 0 of AZD1222 vaccination. The V and J genes are TRBV2 and TRBJ2-7; D gene uncertain. This TCR was recovered from an adult in good health. The CDR3 is CASSPGSYEQYF. The CDR3 DNA sequence: TGTGCCAGCAGTCCCGGCTCCTACGAGCAGTACTTC.